The 8 T cell receptor beta chains below all came from one sample that was sequenced in a study of blood T cell repertoires in COVID-19. Libraries were prepared by immunoSEQ multiplex PCR; TCRdb keeps only in-frame clonotypes and omits some of them. The sample holds some 350,000 clones, 85% to 90% seen once. Sequenced material: PBMCs or T cells enriched from blood (not recorded which). These receptors all come from a man between 18 and 35 years old who had recovered from COVID-19.

The rearrangement uses TRBV28 and TRBJ2-1, with TRBD1 matching 9 bases. J was trimmed by 10 bases and V by 4 bases; bases with no gene match: 11. Germline assignment: CDR1 MDHEN and CDR2 SYDVKM. The CDR3 contains 15 residues. The CDR3 protein is CASSSSGQGRPEQFF. In nucleotides, the CDR3 is TGTGCCAGCAGTTCCTCCGGACAGGGGCGCCCAGAGCAGTTCTTC.

The chain is built from TRBV6-2 or TRBV6-3 and TRBJ1-4; D gene uncertain. V dropped 5 bases and J dropped 10 bases, with 8 bases sitting between them. There are 11 residues in the CDR3. Germline CDR1 reads MNHEY; CDR2 reads SVGEGT. The CDR3 DNA is TGTGCCAGCAGTAAAGGAGGAAAACTGTTTTTT. Its translation is CASSKGGKLFF.

The chain joins TRBV7-2 to TRBJ2-2; 10 bases are shared with TRBD2. Losses at the gene ends were 1 base for V and 5 bases for J; bases not matched to a gene: 7. CDR3 length equals 17 residues. Per germline, CDR1 SGHTA and CDR2 FQGNSA. The CDR3 loop is CASSLGRSGRGTGELFF. The CDR3 region has the DNA TGTGCCAGCAGCTTAGGTCGGAGCGGGAGGGGGACCGGGGAGCTGTTTTTT.

V gene TRBV20-1 combines with J gene TRBJ2-5; tentative D call: TRBD2 (7 bases). The V gene's germline CDR1 is DFQATT and CDR2 SNEGSKA (reference sequence). The CDR3 has 16 amino acids. Between the trimmed V and J ends, which lost 6 bases and 2 bases, there was a span of 22 bases. The CDR3 protein is CSASDNRGAGQETQYF. The CDR3 DNA reads TGCAGTGCCAGTGATAACCGGGGGGCAGGGCAAGAGACCCAGTACTTC.

The rearrangement uses TRBV2 and TRBJ2-3; the D gene is possibly TRBD1 (5 bases). Germline CDR1 SNHLY, CDR2 FYNNEI. Trimming left V 2 bases short and J 2 bases short, with 11 bases between. This CDR3 has 15 amino acids. CDR3 sequence reads: CASSEFQGPTDTQYF. DNA for the CDR3: TGTGCCAGCAGTGAATTCCAGGGCCCCACAGATACGCAGTATTTT. Together with reference TRBV2 and TRBJ2-3, the CDR3 gives the full variable domain: EPEVTQTPSHQVTQMGQEVILRCVPISNHLYFYWYRQILGQKVEFLVSFYNNEISEKSEIFDDQFSVERPDGSNFTLKIRSTKLEDSAMYFCASSEFQGPTDTQYFGPGTRLTVL.

This chain uses TRBV5-8 with TRBJ2-5, with 10 bases lining up with TRBD2. The CDR3 length is 15 residues. The ends lost 4 bases at V and 0 bases at J; junction bases unmatched: 3. From germline, CDR1 is SGHTS and CDR2 YDEGEE. CDR3 protein: CASSVSGGDQETQYF. CDR3 bases: TGTGCCAGCAGCGTCAGCGGGGGGGACCAAGAGACCCAGTACTTC.

In its sample, this clone was seen once. This chain links TRBV14 with TRBJ2-7, with D tentatively TRBD2 (5 bases). V dropped 5 bases and J dropped 3 bases, with 11 bases sitting between them. Germline V gene data show CDR1 as SGHDN and CDR2 as FVKESK. The CDR3 extends over 13 amino acids. In nucleotides, the CDR3 is TGTGCCAGCAGCACTCTCCGGGGCTACGAGCAGTACTTC. Translated, it gives CASSTLRGYEQYF. The entire variable domain, with the rest obtained from reference TRBV14 and TRBJ2-7, is as follows: EAGVTQFPSHSVIEKGQTVTLRCDPISGHDNLYWYRRVMGKEIKFLLHFVKESKQDESGMPNNRFLAERTGGTYSTLKVQPAELEDSGVYFCASSTLRGYEQYFGPGTRLTVT.

V gene TRBV6-2 or TRBV6-3 combines with J gene TRBJ2-1, with 8 bases lining up with TRBD2. The CDR3 consists of 14 residues. Looked up from germline, CDR1 is MNHEY and CDR2 is SVGEGT. The V segment lost 4 bases and the J segment 8 bases; nucleotides outside the gene matches: 7. In DNA form, the CDR3 reads TGTGCCAGCAGTTTAGCGGGAATAATGGATGAGCAGTTCTTC. Translated, it gives CASSLAGIMDEQFF.